This TCR beta chain was sequenced for a study of CD8+CD57+ T cells in acquired aplastic anemia. This clonotype was seen many times. V shed 2 bases, J shed 6 bases, and the junction held 9 bases outside the gene matches. Germline lookup yields CDR1 MNHEY and CDR2 SVGAGI. The length of the CDR3 is 16 residues. TCR beta VDJ and CDR3 profiles were obtained from a genomic DNA template. TCRdb re-analysed the reads in MiXCR, keeping a single row per CDR3 protein. The data show some 44,000 distinct CDR3 sequences, with 65% to 70% seen just once and less than 25% held by the top ten. This rearrangement joins TRBV6-5 to TRBJ2-2; 7 bases map to TRBD2. This clonotype was sampled from a human donor in good health, serving as a control. The sample taken for sequencing was sorted CD4+, CD8+, or CD8+CD57+ T cells (not recorded which) from PBMCs. The CDR3 here is CASSYRMGGRAGELFF. The CDR3 DNA reads TGTGCCAGCAGTTACCGCATGGGGGGGAGAGCCGGGGAGCTGTTTTTT.